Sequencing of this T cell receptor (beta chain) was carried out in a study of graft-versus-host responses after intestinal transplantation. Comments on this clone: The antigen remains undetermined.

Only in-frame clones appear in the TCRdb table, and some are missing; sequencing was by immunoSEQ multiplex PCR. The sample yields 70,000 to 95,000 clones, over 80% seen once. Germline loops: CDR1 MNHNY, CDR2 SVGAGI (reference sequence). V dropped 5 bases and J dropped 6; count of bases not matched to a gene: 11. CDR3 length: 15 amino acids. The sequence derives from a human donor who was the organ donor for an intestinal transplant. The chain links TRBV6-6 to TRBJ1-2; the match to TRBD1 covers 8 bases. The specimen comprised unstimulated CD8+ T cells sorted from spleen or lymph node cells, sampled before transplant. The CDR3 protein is CASSVQPGQGDGYTF. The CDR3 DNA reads TGTGCCAGCAGTGTCCAGCCCGGACAGGGCGATGGCTACACCTTC.